This TCR beta chain was identified during a study of monozygotic twins with inflammatory bowel disease (dated by TCRdb to about 2019). About the study as a whole: In total, approximately 28 monozygotic twin pairs made up the full study: 19 Danish pairs, all IBD-discordant, plus nine German pairs, of which four were IBD-concordant and five were IBD-discordant. Each individual had, on average, about 151 000 unique TCRalpha sequences and 181 000 unique TCRbeta sequences available for analysis. The search for disease-associated traits relied mainly on comparing IBD patients with their genetically identical healthy co-twins within discordant pairs.

From each donor, a roughly 2.3 ml peripheral blood sample was drawn into PAXgene tubes and stored at -80 degrees C. Total RNA was isolated from whole blood with the PAXgene blood miRNA kit on an automated QIAcube, without T cell sorting. Deep TCRalpha and TCRbeta repertoire profiling with unique molecular barcoding was performed on peripheral blood of monozygotic twin pairs concordant or discordant for inflammatory bowel disease. Smoking habits were recorded for all twin pairs, with individuals classified as current, former or never smokers. The library was produced with 5' RACE. For each TCR library, 3,500 to 4,000 ng of total RNA was used. For each sample, cDNA was synthesized in eight separate reactions using SMARTScribe reverse transcriptase. During cDNA synthesis, unique molecular identifiers containing a 6-nucleotide sample barcode were introduced by template switching. Amplification of TCRalpha and TCRbeta cDNA involved two nested PCRs of roughly 17 and 9 cycles, and each PCR was followed by bead purification. Before amplification, cDNA was treated with uracil DNA-glycosylase and purified using the QIAquick PCR purification kit. In the second PCR, Illumina TruSeq-compatible adapters and sample-specific barcodes were added. TapeStation and Qubit were used to check library quality and concentration, and around 5.2 ng of each library went into the pool. Sequencing of the pooled libraries was done on an Illumina HiSeq2500 single-index Rapid Run using custom sequencing primers and 2 x 100 bp reads. As for the authors' bioinformatics: MiGEC version 1.2.6 was used for UMI-based consensus assembly to correct PCR and sequencing errors. MiXCR version 2.1.1 was used for V(D)J alignment, clonotype assembly and CDR3 extraction. To normalise gene usage, clonotype sharing and MAIT/NKT TCR abundance, the top 1000, 10 000 and 20 000 clonotypes in each sample were analysed. Diversity was computed as the inverse Simpson index with the vegan R package after downsampling to 27 000 UMIs. Paired Mann-Whitney U tests on discordant twin pairs were used, with Benjamini-Hochberg multiple-testing correction. The reads went through TCRdb reprocessing, and each CDR3 protein sequence gets one entry with no DNA. TCRdb, not the original authors, processed these V and J calls. The table held for this sample gives 200,000 to 250,000 distinct CDR3 sequences. The ten largest make up 6% to 9% of the sample.

What the work shows at the level of the full study, not this receptor alone: Background noise and inter-individual variability may have been introduced into the repertoires by the differing immunosuppressive treatments among patients. The analysis was unable to tell apart different T cell subtypes. Measured by the inverse Simpson index, TCRbeta repertoire diversity was lower in IBD patients than in their healthy co-twins. The results gave no support for a single strong signal or clonotype linked to IBD. Concordant and discordant twins showed no difference in repertoire similarity, possibly because of limited statistical power. Fewer clonotypes were shared with other individuals by IBD patients than by healthy twins, most markedly in patients showing signs of disease activity.

As regards this clonotype: Its specific antigen is unknown.

The sequenced sample was blood. The receptor was derived from a human donor with ulcerative colitis or Crohn's disease, or a healthy co-twin of an affected twin (not recorded which).

CDR3 sequence: CASSLAGQGKRYTEAFF. The chain uses TRBV7-2 and TRBJ1-1; without DNA, the TCRdb call of TRBD1 cannot be checked. The germline V gene yields SGHTA for CDR1 and FQGNSA for CDR2. The CDR3, cysteine through phenylalanine, is 17 amino acids long. Only the protein is on record.